These 30 T cell receptor beta chains came from one sample sequenced in a study of T cell clonality in common variable immunodeficiency. General observations from the study: In common variable immunodeficiency, TCR beta chains reportedly carried fewer deletions and N-nucleotide insertions.

These receptors are not linked to any known antigen. TCRdb keeps only in-frame clones here, not all; method: immunoSEQ multiplex PCR. Recorded here are about 26,000 clones, none singletons. The sequencing sample was made of peripheral blood mononuclear cells. The source of these receptors is a human donor with common variable immunodeficiency.

This clone qualifies as medium-sized. From the germline J gene comes the end of the CDR3, since the read stops 3 residues before it. The gene calls are TRBV7-2 and TRBJ2-5; D not certain. The V gene lost 6 bases and the J gene lost 1 base, with 3 bases spanning the gap. The CDR3 covers 11 residues. CDR1 SGHTA and CDR2 FQGNSA come from the germline V gene. The CDR3 sequence is CASSLQETQYF. The part of the CDR3 DNA that was read is TGTGCCAGCAGTCTCCAAGAGACC.

This clone showed up many times. The sequence runs out 3 residues before the end of the CDR3; the remainder is reconstructed from the germline J gene. The V call is TRBV7-2, the J call TRBJ2-3; no definite D call. This CDR3 spans 12 amino acids. Trimming took 3 bases from V and 7 from J, leaving 8 bases between them. Germline values: CDR1 SGHTA, CDR2 FQGNSA. The part of the CDR3 DNA that was read is TGTGCCAGCAGCTTTCCCCAAAATACG. Amino acid sequence: CASSFPQNT. The whole CDR3 protein reads CASSFPQNTQYF. Supplemented by reference TRBV7-2 and TRBJ2-3, the full variable domain reads GAGVSQSPSNKVTEKGKDVELRCDPISGHTALYWYRQSLGQGLEFLIYFQGNSAPDKSGLPSDRFSAERTGGSVSTLTIQRTQQEDSAVYLCASSFPQNTQYFGPGTRLTVL.

The covered CDR3 bases are TGTGCCAGCAGCTCCCAGGTGAACTCCTACGAG. This gives the protein CASSSQVNSYE. The complete CDR3 reads CASSSQVNSYEQYF. The chain joins TRBV11-3 to TRBJ2-7; D gene uncertain. The CDR3 goes on 3 residues after the read ends, and that part is filled in from the germline J gene. Trimming took 4 bases from V and 0 from J, leaving 10 bases between them. This CDR3 spans 14 amino acids. Germline V lookup: CDR1 SGHNT, CDR2 YENEEA.

The sample holds many counts of this clone. The read falls 3 residues short of the CDR3 end, and the missing part is taken from the germline J gene. The chain links TRBV23-1 to TRBJ1-2; D unresolved. TRBV23-1 is classed as an ORF, of uncertain function. The CDR3 has 15 residues. V was cut by 0 bases and J by 4 bases, with 12 bases left in between. The covered CDR3 bases are TGCGCCAGCAGTCAATCTTGGCAGGCCGGCTATGGC. Translation gives CASSQSWQAGYG. The full CDR3 reads CASSQSWQAGYGYTF.

A word on this clone: Read coverage stops 3 residues before the CDR3 terminus; the germline J gene supplies the remainder. The chain employs TRBV27 and TRBJ2-7; a weak D match, TRBD1 (5 bases). Trimming took 5 bases from V and 3 from J, leaving 14 bases between them. Germline V CDR1 and CDR2: MNHEY, SMNVEV (reference sequence). This CDR3 comprises 14 residues. The CDR3 bases that were read are TGTGCCAGCAGTAGGACAAGAGCATTCTACGAG. Its protein is CASSRTRAFYE. The entire CDR3 protein is CASSRTRAFYEQYF.

This clone was found many times. The read finishes 3 residues shy of the CDR3 end, and the germline J gene is used to complete it. The gene calls are TRBV6-8 and TRBJ2-5, with no clear D. V dropped 10 bases and J dropped 5 bases, with 11 bases sitting between them. The CDR3 is 11 residues long. In germline, CDR1 is MNHGY, CDR2 SAAAGT. CDR3 sequence reads: CAIPLGETQYF. CDR3 DNA (partial): TGTGCCATCCCCCTGGGCGAGACC.

This clone appeared many times. Read coverage stops 3 residues before the CDR3 terminus; the germline J gene supplies the remainder. V gene TRBV6-1 combines with J gene TRBJ2-1; D remains unclear. Trimming cost V 3 bases and J 5 bases, with 8 bases left between them. Germline assignment: CDR1 MNHNS and CDR2 SASEGT. The CDR3 length is 13 residues. CDR3 residues: CASSEFLDNEQFF. Partial CDR3 DNA: TGTGCCAGCAGTGAGTTCCTCGACAATGAG.

Ten or more counts support this clone. The read terminates 3 residues ahead of where the CDR3 ends, so the germline J gene completes it. The J gene is TRBJ1-5, the V gene TRBV7-9, with 11 bases that match TRBD1. The germline gives CDR1 SEHNR, CDR2 FQNEAQ (reference sequence). The CDR3 has 15 amino acids. V lost 3 bases and J lost 3; bases outside the gene matches: 1. The CDR3 is CASSLGQGDNQPQHF. The DNA read from the CDR3 is TGTGCCAGCAGCTTGGGACAGGGGGACAATCAGCCC.

This clone was detected ten times or more. Read data end 3 residues before the CDR3 end; the end is taken from the germline J gene. The V gene is TRBV19, the J gene TRBJ2-1; D perhaps matches TRBD2 (5 bases). The length of the CDR3 is 12 residues. Trimming pared 3 bases from V and 8 bases from J, leaving 8 bases between. CDR1 and CDR2 from the germline V gene are LNHDA and SQIVND (reference sequence). The sequenced CDR3 bases are TGTGCCAGTAGTATGCGCGGGTATGAG. This gives the protein CASSMRGYE. From start to end, the CDR3 is CASSMRGYEQFF.

This clone was recorded a few times. The CDR3 goes on 3 residues after the read ends, and that part is filled in from the germline J gene. The rearrangement links TRBV20-1 to TRBJ1-5; D is possibly TRBD1 (6 bases). With 6 bases removed from V and 3 bases from J, the gap between germline ends came to 15 bases. This CDR3 is built from 14 residues. CDR1 and CDR2 from the germline V gene are DFQATT and SNEGSKA (reference sequence). The CDR3 bases that were read are TGCAGTGCCCGGGGTGGACAGTTCAATCAGCCC. This encodes CSARGGQFNQP. The complete CDR3 protein is CSARGGQFNQPQHF.

This clone was counted at least ten times. Read sequence stops 3 residues before the CDR3 end, and the germline J gene provides the missing end. The chain carries TRBV20-1 and TRBJ2-2; D uncertain. CDR1 DFQATT and CDR2 SNEGSKA come from the germline V gene (reference sequence). V was clipped by 3 bases and J by 7 bases, with 9 bases between them. This CDR3 has 12 amino acids. This CDR3 is CSARTQVGELFF. CDR3 DNA (partial): TGCAGTGCTAGGACGCAGGTCGGGGAG.

This clone was counted at least ten times. The read ends 3 residues early relative to the CDR3; the germline J gene fills the gap. The chain uses TRBV5-6 and TRBJ1-5; D is perhaps TRBD1 (5 bases). The CDR3 covers 12 residues. V lost 4 bases, J lost 7 bases, and 9 bases lay in between. Per germline, CDR1 SGHDT and CDR2 YYEEEE. This CDR3 is CASSIRAQPQHF. The CDR3 bases that were read are TGTGCCAGCAGCATCAGGGCGCAGCCC.

This clone was detected many times. The read terminates 3 residues before the CDR3 end, so the remaining end is supplied by the germline J gene. The V gene is TRBV30, the J gene TRBJ2-5, with 11 nucleotides matching TRBD1. CDR1 and CDR2 (germline): GTSNPN, SVGIG (reference sequence). The V gene end was trimmed by 0 bases and the J gene end by 4 bases; junction bases not matched to a gene: 4. The CDR3 extends over 15 amino acids. Partial CDR3 DNA: TGTGCCTGGAGTGTGAGGACAGGGGGCCGAGAGACC. This gives the protein CAWSVRTGGRET. The full CDR3 is CAWSVRTGGRETQYF.

Ten or more counts support this clone. The CDR3 end is not reached by the read, which stops 3 residues before it; the germline J gene fills it in. The chain couples TRBV7-6 to TRBJ2-3; tentative D call: TRBD1 (6 bases). Germline V gives CDR1 SGHVS, CDR2 FNYEAQ. Trimming removed 8 bases at V and 0 bases at J, with 6 bases between. The CDR3 is made up of 12 amino acids. This CDR3 is CASGQSTDTQYF. CDR3 DNA, as far as it was read: TGTGCCAGCGGACAGAGCACAGATACG.

In regard to this clone: The CDR3 end falls 3 residues outside the read, so it is completed with the germline J gene. V and J are TRBV7-8 and TRBJ2-7; a possible D gene is TRBD1 (5 bases). V was cut by 5 bases and J by 2 bases, with 16 bases left in between. The CDR3 length is 15 residues. Germline V gene lookup returns CDR1 SGHVS and CDR2 FQNEAQ. CDR3 DNA (partial): TGTGCCAGCAGCCCCAATGGGCAGGGTCCCTACGAG. It specifies CASSPNGQGPYE. In full, the CDR3 reads CASSPNGQGPYEQYF.

Comments on this clone: This may come from a read error, since a much larger clone is one base off. Read data end 3 residues before the CDR3 end; the end is taken from the germline J gene. The genes are TRBV19 and TRBJ2-3; 14 bases match TRBD2. Germline lookup yields CDR1 LNHDA and CDR2 SQIVND (reference sequence). The length of the CDR3 is 14 residues. V shed 9 bases, J shed 3 bases, and the junction held 2 bases outside the gene matches. The CDR3 DNA, read in part, is TGTGCCAGCAGGACTAGCGGGGGGACAGATACG. Protein: CASRTSGGTDT. The CDR3 in its entirety is CASRTSGGTDTQYF.

The table lists this clone with many counts. The CDR3 end is not reached by the read, which stops 3 residues before it; the germline J gene fills it in. The J gene is TRBJ1-4, the V gene TRBV7-9, with TRBD1 matching over 7 bases. This CDR3 spans 15 amino acids. Looked up from germline, CDR1 is SEHNR and CDR2 is FQNEAQ (reference sequence). The V segment lost 5 bases and the J segment 5 bases; nucleotides outside the gene matches: 8. The CDR3 here is CASSRDSGRNEKLFF. CDR3 DNA (partial): TGTGCCAGCAGCCGGGACAGTGGAAGAAATGAAAAA.

As concerns this clone: The read terminates 3 residues ahead of where the CDR3 ends, so the germline J gene completes it. The V gene is TRBV7-6, the J gene TRBJ2-7; D unclear. V lost 3 bases and J lost 1, with 7 bases in between. Germline CDR1 reads SGHVS; CDR2 reads FNYEAQ. The CDR3 covers 13 residues. CDR3 DNA, as far as it was read: TGTGCCAGCAGCTTGCAGGAATCCTACGAG. This encodes CASSLQESYE. The entire CDR3 reads CASSLQESYEQYF.

This clone has ten or more counts. The read terminates 3 residues before the CDR3 end, so the remaining end is supplied by the germline J gene. This sequence joins TRBV5-1 and TRBJ2-3; 10 nucleotides agree with TRBD2. After removal of 3 bases from V and 1 base from J, the junction contained 2 bases not matched to a gene. This CDR3 has 15 residues. The V gene's germline CDR1 is SGHRS and CDR2 YFSETQ. The CDR3 loop is CASSSLAGGTDTQYF. CDR3 DNA, as far as it was read: TGCGCCAGCAGCTCCCTAGCGGGGGGCACAGATACG.

Ten or more counts support this clone. From the germline J gene comes the end of the CDR3, since the read stops 3 residues before it. The chain combines TRBV29-1 with TRBJ2-1; D is possibly TRBD2 (6 bases). The germline V and J ends were trimmed by 7 bases and 7 bases, with 8 bases remaining between them. The CDR3 consists of 10 residues. Germline V gene data show CDR1 as SQVTM and CDR2 as ANQGSEA. CDR3 sequence: CSGLGNEQFF. Incomplete CDR3 DNA: TGCAGCGGACTAGGAAATGAG.

Many counts were recorded for this clone. The sequenced fragment ends 3 residues before the CDR3 boundary, so the rest is inferred from the germline J gene. V is TRBV5-5 and J is TRBJ1-1, with 8 bases fitting TRBD1. CDR1 is SGHKS, CDR2 YYEKEE, per germline (reference sequence). The length of the CDR3 is 15 residues. The ends lost 2 bases at V and 1 base at J; junction bases unmatched: 4. The CDR3 reads CASSFSGGANTEAFF. The covered CDR3 bases are TGTGCCAGCAGCTTCTCAGGGGGCGCGAACACTGAA.

This clone was picked up many times. CDR3 DNA, as far as it was read: TGTGCCAGCAGCTTAACAGACCATGAA. Its translation is CASSLTDHE. The full CDR3 protein reads CASSLTDHEAFF. The genes are TRBV7-9 and TRBJ1-1; D is ambiguous. Read sequence stops 3 residues before the CDR3 end, and the germline J gene provides the missing end. Germline CDR1 and CDR2: SEHNR and FQNEAQ (reference sequence). Between the trimmed V and J ends, which lost 2 bases and 7 bases, there was a span of 8 bases. The CDR3 has 12 amino acids.

Ten or more counts support this clone. The read halts 3 residues ahead of the CDR3 end, with the missing end drawn from the germline J gene. The chain employs TRBV20-1 and TRBJ2-1; a possible D gene is TRBD2 (5 bases). V lost 3 bases and J lost 5, with 8 bases in between. CDR1 and CDR2 from the germline V gene are DFQATT and SNEGSKA (reference sequence). The CDR3 has 12 residues. The CDR3 spells CSARVRDNEQFF. The CDR3 DNA, read in part, is TGCAGTGCTAGGGTGCGGGACAATGAG.

This clone has ten or more counts. The read ends 3 residues shy of where the CDR3 ends; the end is completed using the germline J gene. The chain is built from TRBV7-2 and TRBJ2-3; unclear D gene. Germline V CDR1 and CDR2: SGHTA, FQGNSA. The V and J ends lost 1 base and 5 bases respectively, with 10 bases between them. The CDR3 is made up of 14 amino acids. CDR3 bases read: TGTGCCAGCAGCTTAGTAGGGTCGGTAGATACG. It codes for CASSLVGSVDT. The complete CDR3 sequence is CASSLVGSVDTQYF.

There are many counts of this clone. The CDR3 bases that were read are TGTGCCAGCCTGCGAACAGGGCTGGGCACTGAA. This translates into CASLRTGLGTE. The full CDR3 reads CASLRTGLGTEAFF. The V gene is TRBV2, the J gene TRBJ1-1; tentative D call: TRBD1 (6 bases). The CDR3 extends 3 residues past the end of the read, so its final part is completed from the germline J gene. V was cut by 8 bases and J by 4 bases, with 17 bases left in between. The CDR3 spans 14 residues. Germline V gene data show CDR1 as SNHLY and CDR2 as FYNNEI.

This clone is termed medium-sized (0.01 to 0.1%). CDR3 bases read: TGCAGTGCTAGAGAAGATAGCTCCGGGGAG. It yields the protein CSAREDSSGE. The whole CDR3 protein reads CSAREDSSGELFF. The chain links TRBV20-1 to TRBJ2-2; D gene unclear. The observed sequence ends 3 residues before the CDR3 terminus, with the missing tail filled in from the germline J gene. Germline lookup yields CDR1 DFQATT and CDR2 SNEGSKA (reference sequence). Trimming pared 0 bases from V and 6 bases from J, leaving 8 bases between. The CDR3 is 13 residues long.

This clone was counted a few times. The CDR3 end is not reached by the read, which stops 3 residues before it; the germline J gene fills it in. This chain links TRBV10-2 with TRBJ2-3; TRBD2 aligns across 10 bases. CDR3 size: 15 residues. Germline assignment: CDR1 WSHSY and CDR2 SAAADI. The ends lost 6 bases at V and 0 bases at J; junction bases unmatched: 3. This CDR3 is CASRLAGGSTDTQYF. Incomplete CDR3 DNA: TGCGCCAGCAGATTAGCGGGGGGAAGCACAGATACG.

This clone was detected a few times. CDR3 DNA (partial): TGTGCCAGCAGCCAAACTAGCGCCCGCAGACATGAG. It specifies CASSQTSARRHE. The entire CDR3 protein is CASSQTSARRHEQFF. The gene calls are TRBV6-7 and TRBJ2-1; TRBD2 aligns across 7 bases. The sequenced fragment ends 3 residues before the CDR3 boundary, so the rest is inferred from the germline J gene. Being an ORF, TRBV6-7 has a function that is uncertain. CDR3 length: 15 residues. Unmatched junction bases numbered 13, after V lost 6 bases and J lost 8 bases.

At least ten counts were recorded for this clone. The sequence runs out 3 residues before the end of the CDR3; the remainder is reconstructed from the germline J gene. The J gene is TRBJ2-5, the V gene TRBV13, with D perhaps TRBD1 (5 bases). V lost 5 bases and J lost 5, with 21 bases in between. Germline V lookup: CDR1 PRHDT, CDR2 FYEKMQ (reference sequence). The CDR3 spans 16 residues. The CDR3 sequence is CASSLQDRTKVETQYF. CDR3 bases read: TGTGCCAGCAGCCTCCAAGACAGAACCAAAGTGGAGACC.

Turning to this clone: Read data end 3 residues before the CDR3 end; the end is taken from the germline J gene. The genes are TRBV19 and TRBJ1-2, with D possibly being TRBD1 (5 bases). Germline values: CDR1 LNHDA, CDR2 SQIVND (reference sequence). The V end lost 3 bases, the J end lost 4 bases, and 15 bases lay between the germline ends. This CDR3 is 15 amino acids long. The CDR3 bases that were read are TGTGCCAGTAGTATTGGGGGGGGAGACTCCTATGGC. Amino acids: CASSIGGGDSYG. From start to end, the CDR3 is CASSIGGGDSYGYTF.